The 2 T cell receptor beta chains below were found in one sample sequenced in a study of Ad26.COV2.S vaccination and SARS-CoV-2 variants. As to treatment: roughly 20 received Ad26.COV2.S at low or high dose, single or two shots; about 5 received placebo; per-sample allocation not given. Day 63 after the first vaccine or placebo injection was the time point for sampling. TCRdb's copy holds only in-frame clones and misses some; the assay was immunoSEQ multiplex PCR. The table shows about 420,000 clones, with roughly 90% occurring only once. Here the sequenced sample was peripheral blood, taken in a trial of Ad26.COV2.S vaccine versus placebo. These receptors all stem from a person between 18 and 65 years old who received the Ad26.COV2.S COVID-19 vaccine or a placebo.

V and J are TRBV24-1 and TRBJ2-1; TRBD2 matches at 7 bases. There are 17 residues in the CDR3. CDR1 KGHDR and CDR2 SFDVKD come from the germline V gene. The junction had 8 bases not matched to a gene; V was cut back by 3 bases and J by 1 base. CDR3 nucleotides: TGTGCCACCAGTGATCCAATCAGCGGGGTTTCCTACAATGAGCAGTTCTTC. Protein product: CATSDPISGVSYNEQFF.

The table lists this clone with a few counts. The rearrangement joins TRBV29-1 to TRBJ1-2, with D unresolved. This CDR3 is built from 12 residues. V gave up 4 bases and J gave up 6 bases, with 12 bases separating them. Germline V gives CDR1 SQVTM, CDR2 ANQGSEA. The CDR3 DNA sequence: TGCAGCGTTGTAGAAGGATGGGATGGCTACACCTTC. This translates into CSVVEGWDGYTF.